These T cell receptor beta chains were read from a single sample in a study of cytomegalovirus exposure and HLA in healthy donors. Sequencing used immunoSEQ multiplex PCR; TCRdb keeps in-frame clones, though not all of them. Counted here are 140,000 or so clones, 75% to 85% occurring once; the ten biggest clones make up around 2.5%. Sequences were obtained from PBMCs. The receptor source for this set is a woman between 18 and 29 years old in good health and CMV-seropositive. Both conserved end residues are part of each CDR3. The D gene is left open where the match is weak. Expanded clones get a size class; other rows say once, few or many, or leave the size out.

clone_size: few
v_call: TRBV6-1
d_call: NA
j_call: TRBJ2-3
cdr3_nt: TGTGCCAGCAGCCACGGGGGAATCGCAGATACGCAGTATTTT
cdr3_aa: CASSHGGIADTQYF

clone_size: NA
v_call: TRBV23-1
d_call: TRBD1
j_call: TRBJ2-2
cdr3_nt: TGCGCCAGCAGTCTGTCGGGGACAGGGATTATCTCGAACACCGGGGAGCTGTTTTTT
cdr3_aa: CASSLSGTGIISNTGELFF

clone_size: NA
v_call: TRBV6-1
d_call: NA
j_call: TRBJ1-5
cdr3_nt: TGTGCCAGCAGTGACGGCCCCGAGGGCAATCAGCCCCAGCATTTT
cdr3_aa: CASSDGPEGNQPQHF

clone_size: NA
v_call: TRBV7-2
d_call: TRBD1
j_call: TRBJ2-3
cdr3_nt: TGTGCCAGCAGCGGACAGGGGGCGTTGACAGATACGCAGTATTTT
cdr3_aa: CASSGQGALTDTQYF

clone_size: NA
v_call: TRBV7-8
d_call: TRBD1
j_call: TRBJ1-5
cdr3_nt: TGTGCCAGCAGCTTAGCTAGGGACAGGGGAGTCGGTCAGCCCCAGCATTTT
cdr3_aa: CASSLARDRGVGQPQHF

clone_size: NA
v_call: TRBV7-2
d_call: TRBD1
j_call: TRBJ1-1
cdr3_nt: TGTGCCAGCAGCTTACGGACAGGGGGTGCCGGAGGTACTGAAGCTTTCTTT
cdr3_aa: CASSLRTGGAGGTEAFF

clone_size: NA
v_call: TRBV5-1
d_call: NA
j_call: TRBJ2-5
cdr3_nt: TGCGCCAGCAGCTCTCAATCAGAAGAGACCCAGTACTTC
cdr3_aa: CASSSQSEETQYF

clone_size: NA
v_call: TRBV2
d_call: TRBD2
j_call: TRBJ2-1
cdr3_nt: TGTGCCAGCAGACTAGCGGGGGTTGAGCAGTTCTTC
cdr3_aa: CASRLAGVEQFF

clone_size: NA
v_call: TRBV9
d_call: NA
j_call: TRBJ1-4
cdr3_nt: TGTGCCAGCAGCCCTAGACAGGCCGGGGGGGAAAAACTGTTTTTT
cdr3_aa: CASSPRQAGGEKLFF

clone_size: NA
v_call: TRBV27
d_call: NA
j_call: TRBJ2-3
cdr3_nt: TGTGCCAGCAGTTTGACAAATCCACCGTTAAGCACAGATACGCAGTATTTT
cdr3_aa: CASSLTNPPLSTDTQYF

clone_size: few
v_call: TRBV7-9
d_call: NA
j_call: TRBJ1-1
cdr3_nt: TGTGCCAGCAGCTTAACACAGAACACTGAAGCTTTCTTT
cdr3_aa: CASSLTQNTEAFF

clone_size: NA
v_call: TRBV5-4
d_call: NA
j_call: TRBJ2-7
cdr3_nt: TGTGCCAGCAGCTTGGGACTGACCGGGGGTGGCGAGCAGTACTTC
cdr3_aa: CASSLGLTGGGEQYF

clone_size: NA
v_call: TRBV6-6
d_call: NA
j_call: TRBJ1-5
cdr3_nt: TGTGCCAGCAGTTACGTGGAGGGCAATCAGCCCCAGCATTTT
cdr3_aa: CASSYVEGNQPQHF

clone_size: few
v_call: TRBV5-1
d_call: TRBD2
j_call: TRBJ2-5
cdr3_nt: TGCGCCAGCAGCTTGGGAGCTAGCGGCCAAGAGACCCAGTACTTC
cdr3_aa: CASSLGASGQETQYF

clone_size: NA
v_call: TRBV10-1
d_call: TRBD1
j_call: TRBJ2-1
cdr3_nt: TGCGCCAGCAGTGATTCCGGGACAGGGGTTTTCCACAATGAGCAGTTCTTC
cdr3_aa: CASSDSGTGVFHNEQFF

clone_size: NA
v_call: TRBV6-6
d_call: NA
j_call: TRBJ2-1
cdr3_nt: TGTGCCAGCAGCCTCAGGACCGGAGGGGAGCAGTTCTTC
cdr3_aa: CASSLRTGGEQFF

clone_size: NA
v_call: TRBV4-3
d_call: TRBD1
j_call: TRBJ1-4
cdr3_nt: TGCGCCAGCAGCCAAGATTCAGGGACAGGGGCTGGTGAAAAACTGTTTTTT
cdr3_aa: CASSQDSGTGAGEKLFF

clone_size: once
v_call: TRBV4-1
d_call: TRBD2
j_call: TRBJ2-1
cdr3_nt: TGCGCCAGCAGCCGATCCCTAGCGGGGGGCCACAATGAGCAGTTCTTC
cdr3_aa: CASSRSLAGGHNEQFF

clone_size: NA
v_call: TRBV14
d_call: NA
j_call: TRBJ1-2
cdr3_nt: TGTGCCAGCAGCCAAGCGCGGCAGTATGGCTACACCTTC
cdr3_aa: CASSQARQYGYTF

clone_size: NA
v_call: TRBV27
d_call: NA
j_call: TRBJ1-1
cdr3_nt: TGTGCCAGCAGTTTAAGCGCTTCCACTGAAGCTTTCTTT
cdr3_aa: CASSLSASTEAFF

clone_size: NA
v_call: TRBV7-9
d_call: NA
j_call: TRBJ1-5
cdr3_nt: TGTGCCAGCAGCACCGAGGGAGCTAGCAATCAGCCCCAGCATTTT
cdr3_aa: CASSTEGASNQPQHF

clone_size: once
v_call: TRBV5-1
d_call: NA
j_call: TRBJ2-7
cdr3_nt: TGCGCCAGCAGCCAATTTGACAGCTACGAGCAGTACTTC
cdr3_aa: CASSQFDSYEQYF

clone_size: NA
v_call: TRBV30
d_call: NA
j_call: TRBJ2-7
cdr3_nt: TGTGCCTTGAGCCGTATTAACTCCTACGAGCAGTACTTC
cdr3_aa: CALSRINSYEQYF

clone_size: NA
v_call: TRBV5-1
d_call: TRBD2
j_call: TRBJ2-1
cdr3_nt: TGCGCCAGCAGCCCATGGGGACTAGCGGGGGCAAACAATGAGCAGTTCTTC
cdr3_aa: CASSPWGLAGANNEQFF

clone_size: NA
v_call: TRBV19
d_call: NA
j_call: TRBJ1-5
cdr3_nt: TGTGCCAGCCTGGGGACACTGACCCGCAATCAGCCCCAGCATTTT
cdr3_aa: CASLGTLTRNQPQHF

clone_size: NA
v_call: TRBV10-3
d_call: NA
j_call: TRBJ2-1
cdr3_nt: TGTGCCATCAGAAATGAGGGAAACAATGAGCAGTTCTTC
cdr3_aa: CAIRNEGNNEQFF

clone_size: NA
v_call: TRBV7-9
d_call: TRBD2
j_call: TRBJ2-3
cdr3_nt: TGTTCCAGCAGCTTCCGGGGGGGCACAGATACGCAGTATTTT
cdr3_aa: CSSSFRGGTDTQYF

clone_size: NA
v_call: TRBV6-1
d_call: NA
j_call: TRBJ1-1
cdr3_nt: TGTGCCAGCAGGAATTTAGGACAGAGGACTGAAGCTTTCTTT
cdr3_aa: CASRNLGQRTEAFF

clone_size: NA
v_call: TRBV19
d_call: NA
j_call: TRBJ1-5
cdr3_nt: TGTGCCAGTAGTATGCGGGAGGGGAATCAGCCCCAGCATTTT
cdr3_aa: CASSMREGNQPQHF

clone_size: NA
v_call: TRBV5-1
d_call: NA
j_call: TRBJ2-1
cdr3_nt: TGCGCCAGCTCGATGACAGGCAAGACCCACAATGAGCAGTTCTTC
cdr3_aa: CASSMTGKTHNEQFF

clone_size: NA
v_call: TRBV20-1
d_call: NA
j_call: TRBJ2-5
cdr3_nt: TGCAGTGGACAGTTTAAAGAGACCCAGTACTTC
cdr3_aa: CSGQFKETQYF

clone_size: NA
v_call: TRBV28
d_call: NA
j_call: TRBJ2-7
cdr3_nt: TGTGCCAGCAGTGCCGGGGGATCCGCCGTCCACGAGCAGTACTTC
cdr3_aa: CASSAGGSAVHEQYF

clone_size: few
v_call: TRBV4-1
d_call: NA
j_call: TRBJ2-3
cdr3_nt: TGCGCCAGCAGCCACCCAGGGAATACGCAGTATTTT
cdr3_aa: CASSHPGNTQYF

clone_size: once
v_call: TRBV7-9
d_call: NA
j_call: TRBJ1-1
cdr3_nt: TGTGCCAGCAGCTTACAGGGTTTGAAGACTGAAGCTTTCTTT
cdr3_aa: CASSLQGLKTEAFF

clone_size: once
v_call: TRBV19
d_call: NA
j_call: TRBJ1-2
cdr3_nt: TGTGCCAGTAGCCGTCGGGCGGGCGTAGCGGAGGGCTACACCTTC
cdr3_aa: CASSRRAGVAEGYTF

clone_size: NA
v_call: TRBV7-9
d_call: NA
j_call: TRBJ2-7
cdr3_nt: TGTGCCAGCAGCCGGGGCGCGGGATCCTACGAGCAGTACTTC
cdr3_aa: CASSRGAGSYEQYF

clone_size: NA
v_call: TRBV7-8
d_call: TRBD1
j_call: TRBJ2-3
cdr3_nt: TGTGCCAGCAGCTCACAGGGGGTAGCAGATACGCAGTATTTT
cdr3_aa: CASSSQGVADTQYF

clone_size: NA
v_call: TRBV5-6
d_call: NA
j_call: TRBJ1-2
cdr3_nt: TGTGCCAGCAGCTTGGATCGGTCATACTATGGCTACACCTTC
cdr3_aa: CASSLDRSYYGYTF

clone_size: NA
v_call: TRBV28
d_call: NA
j_call: TRBJ1-6
cdr3_nt: TGTGCCAGCAGTTTATTGGCCCTCGGCCGGGGGGGCACTAGGACACCCCTCCACTTT
cdr3_aa: CASSLLALGRGGTRTPLHF

clone_size: NA
v_call: TRBV18
d_call: NA
j_call: TRBJ2-1
cdr3_nt: TGTGCCAGCTCACCGGTCGGGGTCCAGAATGAGCAGTTCTTC
cdr3_aa: CASSPVGVQNEQFF

clone_size: NA
v_call: TRBV4-1
d_call: TRBD2
j_call: TRBJ2-2
cdr3_nt: TGCGCCAGCAGCCAAGGGACGGGGGGGACCGGGGAGCTGTTTTTT
cdr3_aa: CASSQGTGGTGELFF

clone_size: NA
v_call: TRBV5-1
d_call: TRBD2
j_call: TRBJ2-1
cdr3_nt: TGCGCCAGCAGCTTGGCCAGGGCGGGGGGATACAATGAGCAGTTCTTC
cdr3_aa: CASSLARAGGYNEQFF

clone_size: NA
v_call: TRBV6-5
d_call: NA
j_call: TRBJ1-1
cdr3_nt: TGTGCCAGCACCCCCCTCGTCCCGGCGGCTGAAGCTTTCTTT
cdr3_aa: CASTPLVPAAEAFF

clone_size: NA
v_call: TRBV5-1
d_call: NA
j_call: TRBJ1-1
cdr3_nt: TGCGCCAGCAGCTTGGTAGGAGGTCGGCCGAACACTGAAGCTTTCTTT
cdr3_aa: CASSLVGGRPNTEAFF

clone_size: NA
v_call: TRBV2
d_call: NA
j_call: TRBJ2-3
cdr3_nt: TGTGCCAGCAGCCCGGGGGACAGCACCATCACAGATACGCAGTATTTT
cdr3_aa: CASSPGDSTITDTQYF

clone_size: NA
v_call: TRBV27
d_call: NA
j_call: TRBJ1-2
cdr3_nt: TGTGCCGGCAGTTTATCGCGGAACTATGGCTACACCTTC
cdr3_aa: CAGSLSRNYGYTF

clone_size: NA
v_call: TRBV7-8
d_call: TRBD2
j_call: TRBJ2-3
cdr3_nt: TGTGCCAGCAGCTTAGTCGGGGGGGGGCCTACAGATACGCAGTATTTT
cdr3_aa: CASSLVGGGPTDTQYF

clone_size: NA
v_call: TRBV29-1
d_call: TRBD1
j_call: TRBJ2-1
cdr3_nt: TGCAGCGTTGAAGGGACAGGAGACTACCGGCAGTTCTTC
cdr3_aa: CSVEGTGDYRQFF

clone_size: NA
v_call: TRBV6-1
d_call: TRBD2
j_call: TRBJ2-3
cdr3_nt: TGTGCCAGCAGTGAATGGGCCGGGACTAGCGGGGACGATGCAGATACGCAGTATTTT
cdr3_aa: CASSEWAGTSGDDADTQYF

clone_size: NA
v_call: TRBV11-2
d_call: NA
j_call: TRBJ2-3
cdr3_nt: TGTGCCAGCAGCTCGCCAGAGGAAGATACGCAGTATTTT
cdr3_aa: CASSSPEEDTQYF

clone_size: NA
v_call: TRBV6-4
d_call: TRBD1
j_call: TRBJ1-2
cdr3_nt: TGTGCCAGCTCCTACGACAGGGGACAAGGCTACACCTTC
cdr3_aa: CASSYDRGQGYTF

clone_size: NA
v_call: TRBV6-5
d_call: NA
j_call: TRBJ2-3
cdr3_nt: TGTGCCAGCAGTACGGGTCGGGCAGATACGCAGTATTTT
cdr3_aa: CASSTGRADTQYF

clone_size: NA
v_call: TRBV5-1
d_call: TRBD1
j_call: TRBJ1-5
cdr3_nt: TGCGCCAGCAGCCCCGGGACAGGGGGAAGTCAGCCCCAGCATTTT
cdr3_aa: CASSPGTGGSQPQHF

clone_size: NA
v_call: TRBV7-8
d_call: TRBD1
j_call: TRBJ2-7
cdr3_nt: TGTGCCAGCAGCTTAGAGACAGGGGGCCTCTACGAGCAGTACTTC
cdr3_aa: CASSLETGGLYEQYF

clone_size: few
v_call: TRBV6-1
d_call: TRBD1
j_call: TRBJ1-5
cdr3_nt: TGTGCCAGCAGTAAGGACAGGGGGGGGAATCAGCCCCAGCATTTT
cdr3_aa: CASSKDRGGNQPQHF

clone_size: NA
v_call: TRBV5-4
d_call: TRBD1
j_call: TRBJ2-1
cdr3_nt: TGTGCCAGCAGCTTGCCGGGACAGCTTCTCGATGAGCAGTTCTTC
cdr3_aa: CASSLPGQLLDEQFF

clone_size: NA
v_call: TRBV7-8
d_call: NA
j_call: TRBJ1-6
cdr3_nt: TGTGCCAGCAGCTTAGCGGTGGCAGTTAATTCACCCCTCCACTTT
cdr3_aa: CASSLAVAVNSPLHF

clone_size: once
v_call: TRBV18
d_call: NA
j_call: TRBJ2-5
cdr3_nt: TGTGCCAGCTCACCCATTTCGGGCGCGGGGGAGACCCAGTACTTC
cdr3_aa: CASSPISGAGETQYF

clone_size: NA
v_call: TRBV6-1
d_call: NA
j_call: TRBJ2-3
cdr3_nt: TGTGCCAGCAGTGAAGAAAGGGCTAGCTGGGTAGATACGCAGTATTTT
cdr3_aa: CASSEERASWVDTQYF

clone_size: NA
v_call: TRBV27
d_call: TRBD1
j_call: TRBJ2-7
cdr3_nt: TGTGCCAGCAGTAGCTCGACAGGGCCCTACGAGCAGTACTTC
cdr3_aa: CASSSSTGPYEQYF